The 5 T cell receptor beta chains below come from one sample, sequenced in a study of blood T cells in healthy people across ages. The use of a sample-barcoded 5' primer and a J-beta primer mix characterized a second PCR of roughly 7 to 11 cycles. From the 5' RACE reads, TCRdb called clonotypes with MiXCR, one entry per CDR3 protein. The sample gives approximately 770,000 distinct CDR3 sequences, about 62% of which show up once; roughly 20% is in the top ten. The sequencing sample was made of blood. The receptors derive from a man aged 25 to 40 in good health.

Only a few counts were recorded for this clonotype. This chain uses TRBV6-6 with TRBJ1-2; tentative D call: TRBD1 (5 bases). V was shortened by 2 bases and J by 2 bases, with 9 bases between the two germline ends. Germline V gene data show CDR1 as MNHNY and CDR2 as SVGAGI (reference sequence). The CDR3 has 14 amino acids. DNA for the CDR3: TGTGCCAGCAGTTACCTTGGGGGGAACTATGGCTACACCTTC. Its translation is CASSYLGGNYGYTF.

This rearrangement joins TRBV7-2 to TRBJ2-7, with a tentative D call TRBD2 (5 bases). This CDR3 contains 14 residues. Trimming took off 5 bases at V and 7 bases at J, with 18 bases between the two ends. Germline V gives CDR1 SGHTA, CDR2 FQGNSA. The CDR3 bases are TGTGCCAGCAGCCTCGGGGTAGTGGGAAGGGAGCAGTACTTC. It translates to CASSLGVVGREQYF.

On this clonotype itself: A read error may account for a junction end that differs from germline. This chain connects TRBV15 to TRBJ2-5, with 7 positions matching TRBD1. Per the germline V gene, CDR1 is LNHNV and CDR2 is YYDKDF (reference sequence). CDR3 size: 14 residues. CDR3 coding DNA: TGCGCCACCAGCACGGGACAGCTCCCCCCTCAGCAGTACTTC. It codes for CATSTGQLPPQQYF.

V usage is TRBV13 and J usage is TRBJ2-2; D is uncertain. Germline V lookup: CDR1 PRHDT, CDR2 FYEKMQ (reference sequence). Trimming left V 5 bases short and J 7 bases short, with 14 bases between. The CDR3 runs to 14 residues. CDR3 in DNA: TGTGCCAGCAGCATAAGTTCCTCGGGCGGGGAGCTGTTTTTT. It translates to CASSISSSGGELFF.

The J gene is TRBJ1-4, the V gene TRBV4-3, with TRBD1 identical over 7 bases. CDR1 LGHNA and CDR2 YSLEER come from the germline V gene. This CDR3 is 14 amino acids long. The trim removed 5 bases at V and 8 bases at J, leaving 8 bases unmatched. The CDR3 DNA reads as TGCGCCAGCAGCGTGGAACAGGGGCGAGAAAAACTGTTTTTT. It encodes CASSVEQGREKLFF.